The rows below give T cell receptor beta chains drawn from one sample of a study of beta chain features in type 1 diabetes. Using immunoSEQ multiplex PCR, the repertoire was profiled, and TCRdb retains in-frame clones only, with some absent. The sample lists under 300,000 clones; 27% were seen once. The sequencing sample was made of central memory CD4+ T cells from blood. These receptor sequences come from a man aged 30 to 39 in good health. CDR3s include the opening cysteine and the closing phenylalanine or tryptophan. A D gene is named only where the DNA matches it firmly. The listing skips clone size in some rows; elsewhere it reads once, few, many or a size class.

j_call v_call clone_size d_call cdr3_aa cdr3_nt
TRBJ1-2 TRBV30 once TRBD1 CAWRGTGTNYGYTF TGTGCCTGGAGAGGGACAGGGACTAACTATGGCTACACCTTC
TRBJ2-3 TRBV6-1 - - CASSDAYTDTQYF TGTGCCAGCAGTGATGCCTACACAGATACGCAGTATTTT
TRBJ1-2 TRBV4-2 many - CASSQGQEFNYGYTF TGTGCCAGCAGCCAAGGCCAGGAGTTTAACTATGGCTACACCTTC
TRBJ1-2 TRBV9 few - CASSVGAQANYGYTF TGTGCCAGCAGCGTGGGGGCCCAAGCTAACTATGGCTACACCTTC
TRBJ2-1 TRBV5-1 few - CASSLDLNNEQFF TGCGCCAGCAGCTTGGACCTTAACAATGAGCAGTTCTTC
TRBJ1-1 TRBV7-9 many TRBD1 CASSLGDSGNTEAFF TGTGCCAGCAGCTTAGGGGACAGTGGGAACACTGAAGCTTTCTTT
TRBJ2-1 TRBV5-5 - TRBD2 CASSPLAGNYYNEQFF TGTGCCAGCAGCCCTCTAGCGGGGAACTATTACAATGAGCAGTTCTTC
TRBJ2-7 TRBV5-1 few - CASSSGTSSYEQYF TGCGCCAGCAGCTCCGGGACTTCGTCCTACGAGCAGTACTTC
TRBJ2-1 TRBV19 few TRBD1 CASTPRDRLYNEQFF TGTGCCAGTACTCCCCGGGACAGGCTCTACAATGAGCAGTTCTTC
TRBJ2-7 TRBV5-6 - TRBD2 CASRRRGGRPHEQYF TGTGCCAGCAGGAGGCGAGGCGGGAGGCCTCATGAGCAGTACTTC